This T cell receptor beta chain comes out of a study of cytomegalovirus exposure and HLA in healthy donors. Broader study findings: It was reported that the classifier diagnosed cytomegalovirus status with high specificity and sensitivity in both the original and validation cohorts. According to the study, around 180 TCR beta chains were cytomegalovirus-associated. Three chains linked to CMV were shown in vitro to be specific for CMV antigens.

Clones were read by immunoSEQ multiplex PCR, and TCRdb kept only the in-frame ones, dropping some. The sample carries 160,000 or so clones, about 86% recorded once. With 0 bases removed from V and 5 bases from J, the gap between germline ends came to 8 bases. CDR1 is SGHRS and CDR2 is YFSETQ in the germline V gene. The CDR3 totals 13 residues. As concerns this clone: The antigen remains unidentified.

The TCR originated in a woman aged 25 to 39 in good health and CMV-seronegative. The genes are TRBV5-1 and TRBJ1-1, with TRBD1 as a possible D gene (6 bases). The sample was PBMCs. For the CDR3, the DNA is TGCGCCAGCAGCTTGGTCACAGGGACTGAAGCTTTCTTT. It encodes CASSLVTGTEAFF.